One sample yielded the 26 T cell receptor beta chains listed below, sequenced in a study of blood T cell repertoires in COVID-19. The assay was immunoSEQ multiplex PCR, and TCRdb's table has in-frame clones only and misses some. The sample has about 210,000 clones, 70% to 90% seen once. Sequencing was carried out using peripheral blood. These receptor sequences come from a woman in her sixties or seventies with acute or convalescent COVID-19.

The gene calls are TRBV6-5 and TRBJ2-2, with TRBD1 as a possible D gene (6 bases). The CDR3 extends over 14 amino acids. V was cut by 7 bases and J by 7 bases, with 16 bases left in between. Germline-derived CDR1 and CDR2 are MNHEY and SVGAGI. The CDR3 loop reads CASTVTGPDGELFF. CDR3 nucleotides: TGTGCCAGCACCGTAACAGGGCCTGACGGGGAGCTGTTTTTT.

The V and J genes are TRBV11-2 and TRBJ2-3, with 11 bases identical to TRBD1. V shed 3 bases and J 6 bases; nucleotides not matched to a gene: 11. CDR3 length equals 17 residues. CDR1 SGHAT and CDR2 FQNNGV come from the germline V gene. CDR3 residues: CASSFRPGQGAWDTQYF. The CDR3 nucleotides read TGTGCCAGCAGCTTTCGACCCGGACAGGGGGCGTGGGATACGCAGTATTTT.

This rearrangement joins TRBV14 to TRBJ2-5; 9 bases line up with TRBD1. Germline V gene data show CDR1 as SGHDN and CDR2 as FVKESK. Trimming cost V 4 bases and J 4 bases; bases outside gene matches: 10. The length of the CDR3 is 16 residues. CDR3: CASSPLGQGIRETQYF. CDR3 DNA sequence: TGTGCCAGCAGCCCCCTCGGACAGGGGATCCGAGAGACCCAGTACTTC.

The chain carries TRBV28 and TRBJ1-1; TRBD1 might be the D (6 bases). Germline V lookup: CDR1 MDHEN, CDR2 SYDVKM. CDR3 length: 16 residues. V was shortened by 6 bases and J by 4 bases, with 21 bases between the two germline ends. CDR3 nucleotides: TGTGCCAGCAGCATTGTACAGGGCCGAGGGTCCACTGAAGCTTTCTTT. Its protein is CASSIVQGRGSTEAFF.

The V and J genes are TRBV3-1 (or the pseudogene TRBV3-2) and TRBJ2-6; D remains ambiguous. Germline loops: CDR1 LGHDT, CDR2 YNNKEL (reference sequence). V was cut by 0 bases and J by 3 bases, with 15 bases left in between. The CDR3 runs to 18 residues. The CDR3 protein is CASSQDQTVVYGANVLTF. In DNA form, the CDR3 reads TGTGCCAGCAGCCAAGATCAAACTGTAGTATATGGGGCCAACGTCCTGACTTTC.

This clone occurred a few times. The chain couples TRBV2 to TRBJ1-6; a weak D match, TRBD1 (5 bases). The CDR3 consists of 14 residues. Deletions cut 8 bases from V and 4 bases from J, with 12 bases between. The germline V gene has CDR1 SNHLY and CDR2 FYNNEI. CDR3 in DNA: TGTGCCAGCCATGTAACAGGTTATAATTCACCCCTCCACTTT. Amino acid sequence: CASHVTGYNSPLHF.

This sequence joins TRBV21-1 and TRBJ2-4; the table gives TRBD1 as D, unverified against the DNA. TRBV21-1 is assigned pseudogene status. This CDR3 contains 21 residues. This chain's CDR3 is CASRGDPGTGDGAVAKNIQYF. The CDR3 region has the DNA TGTGCCAGCAGAGGGGATCCCGGGACAGGGGATGGAGCAGTAGCCAAAAACATTCAGTACTTC.

This chain links TRBV2 with TRBJ1-2; TRBD1 is a possible D gene (5 bases). The germline CDR1 and CDR2 sequences are SNHLY and FYNNEI. Trimming shortened V by 7 bases and J by 3 bases, and 21 bases separated the two germline ends. The CDR3 loop spans 16 amino acids. The DNA of the CDR3 is TGTGCCAGCACCTCGGCCCCATCAAGGGGCTACTATGGCTACACCTTC. This gives the protein CASTSAPSRGYYGYTF.

The chain joins TRBV7-6 to TRBJ2-5; no clear D. Trimming took off 1 base at V and 1 base at J, with 10 bases between the two ends. Germline values: CDR1 SGHVS, CDR2 FNYEAQ. The CDR3 runs 15 residues. The CDR3 DNA is TGTGCCAGCAGCTTAGGAGGATCCGGCCAAGAGACCCAGTACTTC. Translating gives CASSLGGSGQETQYF. Full variable domain (remainder filled in from reference TRBV7-6 and TRBJ2-5): GAGVSQSPRYKVTKRGQDVALRCDPISGHVSLYWYRQALGQGPEFLTYFNYEAQQDKSGLPNDRFSAERPEGSISTLTIQRTEQRDSAMYRCASSLGGSGQETQYFGPGTRLLVL.

The CDR3, as DNA: TGTGCCAGCAGTCCTCAGGGGGCGGAATACTACGAGCAGTACTTC. Translating gives CASSPQGAEYYEQYF. This chain uses TRBV27 with TRBJ2-7; 8 bases match TRBD1. Germline V lookup: CDR1 MNHEY, CDR2 SMNVEV (reference sequence). The junction had 9 bases not matched to a gene; V was cut back by 5 bases and J by 3 bases. The CDR3 contains 15 residues.

This clone was observed once. The V and J genes are TRBV12-2 and TRBJ2-1; the table's D call, TRBD1, was not checked against the DNA. TRBV12-2 constitutes a pseudogene. This CDR3 has 19 amino acids. CDR3 region: CASRRTGLTGTGVDNEQFF. DNA for the CDR3: TGTGCAAGTCGCCGGACGGGTCTAACCGGGACAGGGGTCGATAATGAGCAGTTCTTC.

The chain carries TRBV10-3 and TRBJ2-1; 8 bases fit TRBD2. With 6 bases clipped from V and 0 bases from J, the junction kept 1 base outside the gene matches. The CDR3 sequence is 14 residues long. Germline CDR1 and CDR2: ENHRY and SYGVKD. The CDR3 spells CAISGGASYNEQFF. As DNA, the CDR3 is TGTGCCATCAGCGGGGGGGCCTCCTACAATGAGCAGTTCTTC.

The chain recombines TRBV5-1 with TRBJ2-5; 13 nucleotides match TRBD2. V lost 5 bases, J lost 7 bases, and 5 bases stayed unmatched. This CDR3 region has 14 residues. Germline V gene data show CDR1 as SGHRS and CDR2 as YFSETQ. CDR3 nucleotides: TGCGCCAGCAGGCGGACTAGCGGGAGCGTGACCCAGTACTTC. Translating it yields CASRRTSGSVTQYF.

J is TRBJ2-7 and V is TRBV7-6, with TRBD2 matching 10 bases. This CDR3 is 18 amino acids long. Germline V gene sequence: CDR1 SGHVS, CDR2 FNYEAQ. J was trimmed by 5 bases and V by 5 bases; bases with no gene match: 18. The CDR3 protein is CASSASLPGASGRNEQYF. The CDR3 coding sequence is TGTGCCAGCAGCGCATCCCTCCCCGGGGCTAGCGGGAGAAACGAGCAGTACTTC.

This chain uses TRBV7-2 with TRBJ1-5; no firm D call. This CDR3 has 14 residues. Per the germline V gene, CDR1 is SGHTA and CDR2 is FQGNSA. V shed 5 bases and J shed 0 bases, with 8 bases lying between them. The DNA for the CDR3 is TGTGCCAGCAGCCAATTCCATAGCAATCAGCCCCAGCATTTT. This codes for CASSQFHSNQPQHF. The entire variable domain, with the rest obtained from reference TRBV7-2 and TRBJ1-5, is as follows: GAGVSQSPSNKVTEKGKDVELRCDPISGHTALYWYRQSLGQGLEFLIYFQGNSAPDKSGLPSDRFSAERTGGSVSTLTIQRTQQEDSAVYLCASSQFHSNQPQHFGDGTRLSIL.

The V gene is TRBV10-3, the J gene TRBJ2-7; a weak D match, TRBD2 (5 bases). The germline V gene encodes CDR1 ENHRY and CDR2 SYGVKD. V was cut by 2 bases and J by 5 bases, with 13 bases left in between. The CDR3 contains 14 residues. The CDR3 sequence: CAISERGSDDEQYF. The CDR3 DNA reads TGTGCCATCAGTGAGCGGGGTAGCGACGACGAGCAGTACTTC.

The chain couples TRBV2 to TRBJ1-1; D is uncertain. Germline CDR1 is SNHLY and CDR2 is FYNNEI. The CDR3 is 13 amino acids. V lost 6 bases, J lost 3 bases, and 11 bases lay in between. CDR3: CASSGPGDTEAFF. The CDR3 DNA reads as TGTGCCAGCAGCGGACCCGGGGACACTGAAGCTTTCTTT.

The chain is built from TRBV27 and TRBJ2-5; weak D call: TRBD2 (5 bases). In germline, CDR1 is MNHEY, CDR2 SMNVEV (reference sequence). The CDR3 extends over 14 amino acids. The ends were cut back, 1 base at V and 3 bases at J, with 9 bases in the middle. Here the CDR3 DNA reads TGTGCCAGCAGTTTATACGGGGTAGAAGAGACCCAGTACTTC. This sequence encodes CASSLYGVEETQYF.

In DNA form, the CDR3 reads TGCGCCAGCAGTGAGACAGGGGTCCAAGCTGAAGCTTTCTTT. Its protein product is CASSETGVQAEAFF. The chain has TRBV10-1 and TRBJ1-1, with TRBD1 matching over 7 bases. V dropped 2 bases and J dropped 6; count of bases not matched to a gene: 6. This CDR3 contains 14 residues. Germline values: CDR1 WNHNN, CDR2 SYGVQD (reference sequence).

The chain uses TRBV29-1 and TRBJ1-2; 7 bases are shared with TRBD1. Germline V gene sequence: CDR1 SQVTM, CDR2 ANQGSEA. The CDR3 has 12 residues. Germline trimming cut 1 base from V and 8 bases from J; bases unmatched to any gene: 4. The CDR3 here is CSVEVGGQGYTF. DNA for the CDR3: TGCAGCGTTGAAGTAGGGGGCCAAGGCTACACCTTC. Based on the CDR3 plus reference TRBV29-1 and TRBJ1-2, the full variable domain is SAVISQKPSRDICQRGTSLTIQCQVDSQVTMMFWYRQQPGQSLTLIATANQGSEATYESGFVIDKFPISRPNLTFSTLTVSNMSPEDSSIYLCSVEVGGQGYTFGSGTRLTVV.

The genes are TRBV24-1 and TRBJ2-1; 12 bases line up with TRBD2. Looked up from germline, CDR1 is KGHDR and CDR2 is SFDVKD. V lost 1 base and J lost 12; bases outside the gene matches: 3. CDR3 length: 14 residues. The CDR3 coding sequence is TGTGCCACCAGTGATTTAGAACTAGCGGGGGGGCAGTTCTTC. Its translation: CATSDLELAGGQFF.

This clone was seen once. The chain carries TRBV20-1 and TRBJ1-1, with D tentatively TRBD1 (5 bases). This CDR3 has 11 residues. Deletions cut 7 bases from V and 6 bases from J, with 12 bases between. From germline, CDR1 is DFQATT and CDR2 SNEGSKA (reference sequence). This CDR3 is CSVQGGPEAFF. The CDR3 DNA reads TGCAGTGTTCAGGGAGGCCCTGAAGCTTTCTTT.

This chain connects TRBV15 to TRBJ2-3; 9 bases are a match to TRBD2. J gave up 3 bases and V 5 bases, and 6 bases lay outside the gene matches. The CDR3 loop spans 15 amino acids. Germline CDR1 LNHNV, CDR2 YYDKDF (reference sequence). CDR3 in DNA: TGTGCCACCAGCTCACGAGCGGGAGGAACAGATACGCAGTATTTT. This sequence encodes CATSSRAGGTDTQYF.

This clone was found once. V usage is TRBV12-2 and J usage is TRBJ1-2; the D segment call TRBD1 is taken from the table without a DNA check. TRBV12-2 represents a pseudogene. The CDR3 length is 15 residues. The CDR3 bases are TGTGCAAGTCGCTTAGAGGGTACAGGCCGCTATGGCTACACCTTC. Amino acids: CASRLEGTGRYGYTF.

The chain employs TRBV3-1 (or the pseudogene TRBV3-2) and TRBJ2-7; 10 nucleotides agree with TRBD1. Per the germline V gene, CDR1 is LGHDT and CDR2 is YNNKEL (reference sequence). V was pared by 4 bases and J by 3 bases, with 9 bases of the junction left unmatched. This CDR3 spans 16 amino acids. CDR3 nucleotide sequence: TGTGCCAGCAGCCCCTCGTTAGGACAGGGGGTCTACGAGCAGTACTTC. Protein: CASSPSLGQGVYEQYF.

The V and J genes are TRBV21-1 and TRBJ1-6. TRBV21-1 is tagged as a pseudogene. This CDR3 comprises 15 residues. The CDR3 nucleotides read TGTGCCAGCAGCAAATACGCGCCGTGGAATTCACCCCTCCACTTT. This encodes CASSKYAPWNSPLHF.